The 5 T cell receptor beta chains given below trace back to one sample, sequenced in a study of blood T cell repertoires in COVID-19. Generated by immunoSEQ multiplex PCR, the TCRdb table keeps only in-frame clones and is missing some. The sample has more than 85,000 clones, around 89% seen once; the top ten hold approximately 3.3%. The sequenced sample consisted of peripheral blood. All receptors come from a woman between 45 and 65 years old with acute or convalescent COVID-19.

The rearrangement joins TRBV19 to TRBJ1-4, with 8 nucleotides matching TRBD1. There are 14 residues in the CDR3. Trimming took 7 bases from V and 8 from J; bases not matched to a gene: 9. Germline V CDR1 and CDR2: LNHDA, SQIVND (reference sequence). Here the CDR3 DNA reads TGTGCCAGTACCCGGGACAGGACGCGGGAAAAACTGTTTTTT. It codes for CASTRDRTREKLFF.

The chain employs TRBV5-4 and TRBJ2-3; D unclear. Trimming stripped 0 bases from V and 3 bases from J, with 8 bases between. CDR3 length: 14 residues. In germline, CDR1 is SGHNT, CDR2 YYREEE (reference sequence). The chain's CDR3 is CASSLAARTDTQYF. The CDR3 DNA sequence: TGTGCCAGCAGCTTGGCGGCTAGAACAGATACGCAGTATTTT.

V is TRBV7-2 and J is TRBJ1-2; a possible D gene is TRBD1 (5 bases). The CDR3 is made up of 15 amino acids. With 2 bases removed from V and 7 bases from J, the gap between germline ends came to 17 bases. Germline CDR1 is SGHTA and CDR2 is FQGNSA. CDR3 DNA sequence: TGTGCCAGCAGCTTATCGAGATTATCAGGGATTGGCTACACCTTC. Protein product: CASSLSRLSGIGYTF.

The chain recombines TRBV28 with TRBJ1-5; 7 positions match TRBD1. From germline, CDR1 is MDHEN and CDR2 SYDVKM. Trimming took 5 bases from V and 0 from J; bases not matched to a gene: 10. CDR3 length equals 17 residues. The CDR3 region is CASSPSQGVSSNQPQHF. The CDR3 region has the DNA TGTGCCAGCAGTCCTTCCCAGGGGGTCTCTAGCAATCAGCCCCAGCATTTT.

V gene TRBV5-5 combines with J gene TRBJ2-6, with 7 bases matching TRBD1. This CDR3 region has 14 residues. The V segment lost 5 bases and the J segment 3 bases; nucleotides outside the gene matches: 2. In germline, CDR1 is SGHKS, CDR2 YYEKEE (reference sequence). In DNA, the CDR3 is TGTGCCAGCAGTCGGGACAGTGGGGCCAACGTCCTGACTTTC. Translation gives CASSRDSGANVLTF.